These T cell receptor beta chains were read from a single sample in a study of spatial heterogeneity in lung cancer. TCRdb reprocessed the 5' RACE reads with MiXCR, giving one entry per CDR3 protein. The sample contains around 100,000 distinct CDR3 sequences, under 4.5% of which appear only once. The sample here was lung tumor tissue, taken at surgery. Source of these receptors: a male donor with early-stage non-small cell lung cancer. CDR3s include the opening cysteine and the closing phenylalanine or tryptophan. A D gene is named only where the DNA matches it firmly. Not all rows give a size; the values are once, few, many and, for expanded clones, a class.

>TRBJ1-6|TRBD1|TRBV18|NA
CVSSTDRENSPLHF
TGTGTCAGCTCAACAGACAGGGAGAATTCACCCCTCCACTTT
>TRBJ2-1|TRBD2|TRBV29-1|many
CSVREGAGVRYNEQFF
TGCAGCGTTCGGGAGGGTGCGGGGGTCCGCTACAATGAGCAGTTCTTC
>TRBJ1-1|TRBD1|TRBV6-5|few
CASSYPTLGQVF
TGTGCCAGCAGTTACCCGACCCTGGGACAGGTCTTT
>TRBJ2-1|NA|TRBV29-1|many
CSVIRGGDSQAFF
TGCAGCGTAATTCGGGGCGGAGACTCCCAGGCCTTCTTC
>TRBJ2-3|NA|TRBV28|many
CASSFFDSFSTDTQYF
TGTGCCAGCAGTTTTTTTGACTCATTTAGCACAGATACGCAGTATTTT
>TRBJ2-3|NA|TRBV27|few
CASRYAGTEPDTQYF
TGTGCCAGCAGATACGCGGGAACCGAGCCAGATACGCAGTATTTT
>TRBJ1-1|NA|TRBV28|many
CASRATGFGEAFF
TGTGCCAGCAGAGCAACAGGGTTCGGTGAAGCTTTCTTT
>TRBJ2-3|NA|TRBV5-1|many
CASSLGPGIRTDTQYF
TGCGCCAGCAGCTTGGGACCGGGAATAAGGACAGATACGCAGTATTTT
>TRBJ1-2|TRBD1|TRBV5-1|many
CASSPGGYGYTF
TGCGCCAGCAGCCCAGGGGGCTATGGCTACACCTTC
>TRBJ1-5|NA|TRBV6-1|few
CASSAGVPNQPQHF
TGTGCCAGCAGTGCGGGGGTCCCCAATCAGCCCCAGCATTTT
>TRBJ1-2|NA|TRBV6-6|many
CASIKQGSGYTF
TGTGCCAGCATTAAACAGGGATCTGGCTACACCTTC
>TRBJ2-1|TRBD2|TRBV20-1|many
CSAINFSGRGNEQFF
TGCAGTGCCATAAATTTTAGCGGGAGAGGAAATGAGCAGTTCTTC
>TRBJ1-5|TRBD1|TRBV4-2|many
CASSQRSGQINQPQHF
TGTGCCAGCAGCCAGCGTTCGGGACAGATTAATCAGCCCCAGCATTTT
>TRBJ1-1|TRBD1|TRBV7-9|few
CASSSGTGYDWNTEAFF
TGTGCCAGCAGCTCCGGGACAGGGTATGATTGGAACACTGAAGCTTTCTTT
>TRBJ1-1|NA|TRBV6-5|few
CASSWLGDGSTLKAFF
TGTGCCAGCAGTTGGTTGGGGGACGGGAGTACACTGAAAGCTTTCTTT
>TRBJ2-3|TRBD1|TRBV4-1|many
CASSHLSGPGGHTQYF
TGCGCCAGCAGCCATCTTTCGGGCCCAGGGGGACATACGCAGTATTTT
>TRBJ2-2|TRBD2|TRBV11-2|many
CASSLGFGTIQTGELFF
TGTGCCAGCAGCTTAGGATTTGGGACTATTCAAACCGGGGAGCTGTTTTTT
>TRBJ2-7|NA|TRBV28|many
CASSLQAGEQYF
TGTGCCAGCAGTTTACAGGCCGGCGAGCAGTACTTC
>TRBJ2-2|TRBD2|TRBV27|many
CASTQSSGSVDTGELFF
TGTGCCAGCACCCAATCTAGCGGGAGTGTGGACACCGGGGAGCTGTTTTTT
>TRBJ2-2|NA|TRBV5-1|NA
CASSPTVNTGELFF
TGCGCCAGCAGCCCTACAGTGAACACCGGGGAGCTGTTTTTT
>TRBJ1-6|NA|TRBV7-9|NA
CASTAPGVGFAPLHF
TGTGCCAGCACCGCCCCAGGGGTTGGTTTTGCACCCCTCCACTTT
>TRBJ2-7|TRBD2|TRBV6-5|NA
CASRAGAFEQYF
TGTGCCAGCAGAGCGGGAGCGTTTGAGCAGTACTTC
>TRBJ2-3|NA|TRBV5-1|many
CASSLASWRALTDTQYF
TGCGCCAGCAGCTTGGCCTCGTGGAGAGCTCTAACAGATACGCAGTATTTT
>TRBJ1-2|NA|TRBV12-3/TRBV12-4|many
CASSSTTPTGPKPTYGYTF
TGTGCCAGCAGTTCAACTACCCCCACCGGGCCTAAGCCAACCTATGGCTACACCTTC
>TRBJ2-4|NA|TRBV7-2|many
CASSYRPPQNIQYF
TGTGCCAGCAGCTATAGACCACCCCAAAACATTCAGTACTTC
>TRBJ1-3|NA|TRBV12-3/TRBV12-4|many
CASSFGGAASSGNTIYF
TGTGCCAGCAGTTTTGGGGGGGCAGCGAGCTCTGGAAACACCATATATTTT
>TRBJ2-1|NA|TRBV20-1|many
CSARPLRSSYNEQFF
TGCAGTGCTAGACCCCTTAGAAGCTCCTACAATGAGCAGTTCTTC
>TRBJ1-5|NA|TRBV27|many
CASSSGRLSNQPQHF
TGTGCCAGCAGTTCCGGCAGACTTAGCAATCAGCCCCAGCATTTT
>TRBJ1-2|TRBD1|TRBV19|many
CASSRITGTAWDGYTF
TGTGCCAGTAGTAGAATTACCGGGACAGCGTGGGATGGCTACACCTTC
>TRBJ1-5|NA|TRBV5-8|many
CASSRVDQPQHF
TGTGCCAGCAGCCGCGTCGATCAGCCCCAGCATTTT
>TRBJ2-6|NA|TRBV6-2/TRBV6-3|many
CASSYSASGANVLTF
TGTGCCAGCAGTTACTCTGCCTCTGGGGCCAACGTCCTGACTTTC
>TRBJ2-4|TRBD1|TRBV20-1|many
CSARSLSGQRNIQYF
TGCAGTGCTAGATCTCTGTCGGGACAGCGAAACATTCAGTACTTC
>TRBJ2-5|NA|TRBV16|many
CASSHPTRLETQYF
TGTGCCAGCAGCCACCCGACTAGGTTGGAGACCCAGTACTTC
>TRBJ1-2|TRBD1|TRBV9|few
CASSYTGGYGYTF
TGTGCCAGCTCTTACACAGGGGGCTATGGCTACACCTTC
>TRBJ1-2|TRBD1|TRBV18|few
CASSPGQEYYGYTF
TGTGCCAGCTCACCAGGACAGGAGTACTATGGCTACACCTTC
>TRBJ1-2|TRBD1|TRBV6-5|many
CASSPGAYRGQGYTF
TGTGCCAGCAGCCCCGGGGCCTACAGGGGGCAAGGCTACACCTTC
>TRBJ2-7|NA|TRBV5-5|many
CASSLAWVAEEGVGFSYEQYF
TGTGCCAGCAGCTTGGCCTGGGTAGCCGAAGAAGGGGTGGGATTCTCCTACGAGCAGTACTTC
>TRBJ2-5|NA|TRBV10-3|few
CAISHTVEETQYF
TGTGCCATCAGCCACACCGTGGAAGAGACCCAGTACTTC
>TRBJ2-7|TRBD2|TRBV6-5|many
CASSLAGVAYEQYF
TGTGCCAGCAGTTTGGCGGGGGTGGCCTACGAGCAGTACTTC
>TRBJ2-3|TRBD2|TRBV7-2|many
CASSILWREGRSDTQYF
TGTGCCAGCAGCATTCTTTGGCGGGAGGGCCGTTCAGATACGCAGTATTTT
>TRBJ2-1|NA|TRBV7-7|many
CASSPGTPFRDEQFF
TGTGCCAGCAGCCCCGGGACTCCCTTTAGGGATGAGCAGTTCTTC
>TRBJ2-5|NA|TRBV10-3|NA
CAISGQQGTAGTQYF
TGTGCCATCAGTGGACAACAGGGGACAGCGGGGACCCAGTACTTC
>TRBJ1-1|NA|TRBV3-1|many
CASSQDSPEAFF
TGTGCCAGCAGCCAAGATTCACCAGAAGCTTTCTTT
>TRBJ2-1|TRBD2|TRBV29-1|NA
CSVTGGRTIHEQFF
TGCAGCGTTACGGGAGGACGTACGATCCATGAGCAGTTCTTC
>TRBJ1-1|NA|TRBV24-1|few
CATSDPALPERNTNTEAFF
TGTGCCACCAGTGATCCTGCCCTGCCCGAGCGAAATACAAACACTGAAGCTTTCTTT
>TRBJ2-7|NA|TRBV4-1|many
CASSLTIGGSEQYF
TGCGCCAGCAGCCTTACTATTGGGGGAAGCGAGCAGTACTTC
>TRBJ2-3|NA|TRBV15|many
CATSRDRRQSDTDTQYF
TGTGCCACCAGCAGAGATCGGAGACAGTCGGACACAGATACGCAGTATTTT
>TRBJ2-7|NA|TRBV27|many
CASSFSRAKYEQYF
TGTGCCAGCAGTTTTAGCAGGGCTAAATACGAGCAGTACTTC
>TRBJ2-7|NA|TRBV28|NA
CASSVPTSGDSYYEQYF
TGTGCCAGCAGTGTACCCACCTCGGGAGATTCATACTACGAGCAGTACTTC
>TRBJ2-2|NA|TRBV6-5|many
CASSFERPPIINTGELFF
TGTGCCAGCAGTTTTGAGAGGCCCCCAATCATAAACACCGGGGAGCTGTTTTTT
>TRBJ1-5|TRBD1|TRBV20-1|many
CSARGSTGGNQPQHF
TGCAGTGCTAGGGGGTCGACAGGGGGCAATCAGCCCCAGCATTTT
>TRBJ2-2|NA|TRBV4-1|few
CASSQDGWYTGELFF
TGCGCCAGCAGCCAAGATGGTTGGTACACCGGGGAGCTGTTTTTT
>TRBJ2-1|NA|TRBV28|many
CASSSAGPLRDNEQFF
TGTGCCAGCAGTTCCGCCGGGCCACTCCGTGACAATGAGCAGTTCTTC
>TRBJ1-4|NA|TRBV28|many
CASSTGSTNEKLFF
TGTGCCAGCAGCACAGGGTCAACTAATGAAAAACTGTTTTTT
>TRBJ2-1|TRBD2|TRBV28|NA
CASSFRTSGAYNEQFF
TGTGCCAGCAGCTTTCGAACTAGCGGGGCCTACAATGAGCAGTTCTTC
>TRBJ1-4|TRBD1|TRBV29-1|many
CTAGTGNEKLFF
TGCACCGCGGGGACAGGGAATGAAAAACTGTTTTTT
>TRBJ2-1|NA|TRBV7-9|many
CASSLTSSSDEQFF
TGTGCCAGCAGCTTAACATCCAGCAGCGATGAGCAGTTCTTC
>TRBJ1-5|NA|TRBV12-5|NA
CASRSDGIDQPQHF
TGTGCTAGTCGGTCGGACGGGATTGATCAGCCCCAGCATTTT